This TCR beta chain came from a study of blood T cell repertoires in COVID-19 (dated by TCRdb to the early 2020s). Turning to the overall study: Collaborator samples came from the United States, Italy and Spain and covered acute and convalescent phases of COVID-19. The repertoires were released in a freely available public database intended as a resource for research on the immune response to SARS-CoV-2. Where available, HLA class I and class II types were obtained from metadata supplied by the sample provider rather than from assay-based typing. The dataset comprised deeply sampled blood TCRbeta repertoires from subjects exposed to, actively infected with, or recovered from COVID-19. Samples came from the ongoing ImmuneRACE study (first 160 participants) plus 1,254 subjects from 6 global collaborators. The material from the prospective study consisted of cDNA or gDNA derived from T cells, B-cell-depleted T cells, or PBMCs. Sample metadata almost always included a de-identified subject ID, COVID-19 status, age in years and sex.

Collaborating institutions collected whole blood in K2EDTA tubes following their own protocols. For TCRbeta analysis, collaborators shipped samples as frozen whole blood, isolated PBMCs, or DNA extracted from either of those sample types. The germline V gene (reference sequence) sets CDR1 to LNHDA and CDR2 to SQIVND. V loses 6 bases at its end and J loses 0 bases; junction bases beyond the gene matches: 10. Its CDR3 holds 16 amino acids, cysteine through phenylalanine. Here the CDR3 DNA is all that survives: 48 bases in frame from base 1. The immunoSEQ Assay, a bias-controlled multiplex PCR, was used to amplify TCRbeta CDR3 regions from genomic DNA. The paper's data handling went like this. Nucleated cell counts per sample were estimated from amplification of reference gene primers within the assay. To quantify the absolute abundance of each unique TCRbeta CDR3 rearrangement, sequence reads were collapsed and filtered. For each sample, productive Simpson clonality was calculated by taking the square root of Simpson's diversity index across productive rearrangements. TCRdb holds this immuneACCESS table with in-frame rearrangements only. Some clones are missing; in checked studies, unresolved V genes explain under half, and the rest has no known cause. V and J calls and clone size come straight from that table; D and trimming were deduced from the DNA. Counted in this sample were fewer than 350,000 clones; 81% of them appeared once. The ten largest clones represent roughly 2.9% of the sample.

Comments on this clone: Its antigen is currently not known. No base quality values were provided; no much bigger clone lies one nucleotide off.

Findings and caveats that apply to the study as a whole: How much clinical and demographic metadata was included differed by source and by participant, and the metadata was provided uncurated.

Sequenced sample: peripheral blood. The chain is assembled from TRBV19 and TRBJ1-1; 7 central nucleotides agree with TRBD1. This sequence originates from a woman in her sixties with active or convalescent COVID-19. The CDR3 protein: CASRMYSGTVNTEAFF. The nucleotide sequence is given as TGTGCCAGTAGAATGTACTCCGGGACAGTGAACACTGAAGCTTTCTTT. Reference TRBV19 and TRBJ1-1 genes cover what lies past the CDR3, so the full variable domain is DGGITQSPKYLFRKEGQNVTLSCEQNLNHDAMYWYRQDPGQGLRLIYYSQIVNDFQKGDIAEGYSVSREKKESFPLTVTSAQKNPTAFYLCASRMYSGTVNTEAFFGQGTRLTVV.